This entry concerns a single T cell receptor beta chain. This sample stems from a study of CD8 T cells in Susac syndrome. Through negative isolation, CD4+ and CD8+ T cells were obtained, while TEMRA cells were enriched using FACS. Per germline, CDR1 ENHRY and CDR2 SYGVKD. The CDR3 runs 18 residues. J lost 2 bases, V lost 6 bases, and 13 bases had no gene match. Random hexamers were used to reverse transcribe the RNA input (about 0.5 to 1 ug). By means of immunoSEQ multiplex PCR, TCR beta CDR3 spanning 54 Vbeta and 13 Jbeta underwent amplification. TCRdb recomputed calls from the immunoSEQ multiplex PCR reads with MiXCR, one row per CDR3 protein. The sample carries around 130,000 distinct CDR3 sequences, 80% to 85% recorded once.

This sequence was found in a human donor with multiple sclerosis. The J gene is TRBJ2-6, the V gene TRBV10-3; 7 bases agree with TRBD1. Sequenced material: CD8+ T cells from PBMCs. The CDR3 spells CAISDPRQGGPGANVLTF. The CDR3 DNA sequence: TGTGCCATCAGCGACCCCCGACAGGGCGGACCTGGGGCCAACGTCCTGACTTTC.